This T cell receptor (beta chain) came from a study of CD8+ T cells in alopecia areata. For the study at large: It was oral tofacitinib, at 5 to 10 mg twice daily, that treated patients received.

The CDR3 runs to 16 residues. V dropped 4 bases and J dropped 4; count of bases not matched to a gene: 8. Germline V gene sequence: CDR1 SGHAT, CDR2 FQDESV (reference sequence). Study-wide results and caveats: Tofacitinib did not eliminate many expanded lesional clones from scalp or blood. When scalp samples are sequenced, resident alphabeta T cells of normal skin are also captured.

It was cDNA, reverse transcribed from extracted RNA, that served as the sequencing template. Produced via immunoSEQ multiplex PCR; TCRdb's table is partial and in-frame only. The repertoire has around 100,000 clones, just over 70% of them found once; the top ten carry roughly 17%. Regarding this clone: Its cognate antigen is unknown.

Treatment in this sample: oral pan-JAK inhibitor, 5-10 mg twice daily. The starting material was CD8+ T cells sorted from blood, obtained at week 44, from a patient treated with tofacitinib. V and J are TRBV11-1 and TRBJ2-1; 9 positions agree with TRBD2. The sequence was collected from a human donor with alopecia areata. The CDR3 reads CASSSGSGGPYNEQFF. In nucleotides, the CDR3 is TGTGCCAGCAGCTCGGGGAGCGGGGGGCCATACAATGAGCAGTTCTTC.